Listed here are 31 T cell receptor beta chains from one sample, sequenced in a study of T-cell reconstitution after alpha-beta-depleted transplantation in children. Preparation of the TCRbeta library used unique molecular identifiers. Each CDR3 protein gets one entry after TCRdb re-called the PCR reads with MiXCR. Altogether a few hundred thousand distinct CDR3 sequences are present, about 17% being singletons, with the ten largest covering roughly 27%. The sequences come from PBMCs, mostly from graft donor cells, collected 360 days after TCRalphabeta/CD19-depleted stem cell transplant. Receptor source: a boy in the first two years of life who had a stem cell transplant for Wiskott-Aldrich syndrome, so the T cells may come from the graft donor.

This clonotype was recorded a few times. The V gene is TRBV5-8, the J gene TRBJ2-7; TRBD2 matches 11 bases. This CDR3 has 16 residues. With V trimmed by 4 bases and J by 7 bases, 13 bases remained unmatched. Germline V CDR1 and CDR2: SGHTS, YDEGEE. CDR3 DNA sequence: TGTGCCAGCAGCGATTGGGGGACTAGCGGAACTTTAGAGCAGTACTTC. Protein product: CASSDWGTSGTLEQYF.

This clonotype was detected only a few times. V gene TRBV5-1 combines with J gene TRBJ2-2, with D possibly TRBD1 on 6 matching bases. V gave up 9 bases and J gave up 1 base, with 13 bases separating them. Germline CDR1 reads SGHRS; CDR2 reads YFSETQ. CDR3 size: 14 residues. For the CDR3, the DNA is TGCGCCACGTCGGGGACACTGAACACCGGGGAGCTGTTTTTT. Translation: CATSGTLNTGELFF.

The CDR3 DNA follows: TGTGCCAGCAGCAGCCTAGCGGGAGGATACTTCTCCTACAATGAGCAGTTCTTC. Translation: CASSSLAGGYFSYNEQFF. The V call is TRBV12-3 or TRBV12-4, the J call TRBJ2-1, with TRBD2 identical over 11 bases. V dropped 6 bases and J dropped 0; count of bases not matched to a gene: 10. This CDR3 spans 18 amino acids.

V gene TRBV29-1 combines with J gene TRBJ2-7; D may correspond to TRBD1 or TRBD2 (5 bases each). The CDR3 covers 14 residues. Germline lookup yields CDR1 SQVTM and CDR2 ANQGSEA. Trimming removed 4 bases at V and 7 bases at J, with 20 bases between. CDR3 DNA sequence: TGCAGCGTTGGGCCGGGACCGGGAAGTTCGGAGCAGTACTTC. Amino acids: CSVGPGPGSSEQYF.

The chain combines TRBV19 with TRBJ1-5; D remains unclear. From germline, CDR1 is LNHDA and CDR2 SQIVND (reference sequence). CDR3 size: 15 residues. V was pared by 6 bases and J by 0 bases, with 12 bases between. The CDR3 bases are TGTGCCAGTAGCGCTTGGGGAGGTAGCAATCAGCCCCAGCATTTT. Translating gives CASSAWGGSNQPQHF.

The rearrangement joins TRBV6-5 to TRBJ2-1; the D gene could be TRBD1 or TRBD2 (5 bases each). Trimming left V 2 bases short and J 7 bases short, with 12 bases between. The length of the CDR3 is 14 residues. CDR1 is MNHEY, CDR2 SVGAGI, per germline. CDR3 loop: CASSYGLEGNEQFF. CDR3 bases: TGTGCCAGCAGTTACGGTCTTGAGGGGAATGAGCAGTTCTTC.

This chain connects TRBV3-1 to TRBJ2-1; a possible D gene is TRBD2 (6 bases). This CDR3 spans 16 amino acids. CDR1 LGHDT and CDR2 YNNKEL come from the germline V gene (reference sequence). V was clipped by 1 base and J by 4 bases, with 14 bases between them. DNA for the CDR3: TGTGCCAGCAGCCAAGGACCGGGAGTGGGTTACAATGAGCAGTTCTTC. Translated: CASSQGPGVGYNEQFF.

This clonotype was seen only a few times. This chain joins TRBV5-1 and TRBJ2-3; D may be TRBD1 or TRBD2 (5 bases each). CDR1 is SGHRS, CDR2 YFSETQ, per germline. The V gene lost 0 bases and the J gene lost 8 bases, with 13 bases spanning the gap. The CDR3 loop spans 14 amino acids. CDR3 residues: CASSLEEDIGTQYF. For the CDR3, the DNA is TGCGCCAGCAGCTTGGAGGAGGACATAGGTACGCAGTATTTT. Full variable domain (remainder filled in from reference TRBV5-1 and TRBJ2-3): KAGVTQTPRYLIKTRGQQVTLSCSPISGHRSVSWYQQTPGQGLQFLFEYFSETQRNKGNFPGRFSGRQFSNSRSEMNVSTLELGDSALYLCASSLEEDIGTQYFGPGTRLTVL.

The chain combines TRBV11-1 with TRBJ2-2; maybe TRBD2 (5 bases). V was clipped by 7 bases and J by 5 bases, with 14 bases between them. Germline lookup yields CDR1 SGHAT and CDR2 FQDESV (reference sequence). The CDR3 runs 14 residues. CDR3 in DNA: TGTGCCAGCAAAGAGCAATGGGAGACCGGGGAGCTGTTTTTT. Its protein product is CASKEQWETGELFF. Using reference TRBV11-1 and TRBJ2-2 for the parts outside the CDR3, the full variable domain is EAEVAQSPRYKITEKSQAVAFWCDPISGHATLYWYRQILGQGPELLVQFQDESVVDDSQLPKDRFSAERLKGVDSTLKIQPAELGDSAMYLCASKEQWETGELFFGEGSRLTVL.

The chain carries TRBV28 and TRBJ2-2, with D perhaps matching TRBD2 (5 bases). Germline CDR1 and CDR2: MDHEN and SYDVKM. The CDR3 is 17 amino acids. V dropped 5 bases and J dropped 4 bases, with 20 bases sitting between them. The CDR3 sequence: CASSPLVPGRGTGELFF. Written as DNA, the CDR3 is TGTGCCAGCAGTCCCCTCGTCCCAGGACGGGGCACCGGGGAGCTGTTTTTT.

Ten or more counts support this clonotype. The chain uses TRBV11-2 and TRBJ2-7; possible D gene TRBD1, 6 bases. This CDR3 contains 14 residues. V dropped 1 base and J dropped 4 bases, with 11 bases sitting between them. Germline-derived CDR1 and CDR2 are SGHAT and FQNNGV. CDR3 nucleotides: TGTGCCAGCAGCTTAGGCAGGGGAAGTTACGAGCAGTACTTC. Translating gives CASSLGRGSYEQYF.

V usage is TRBV12-3 or TRBV12-4 and J usage is TRBJ1-2; D gene uncertain. The CDR3 consists of 12 residues. V was clipped by 3 bases and J by 4 bases, with 6 bases between them. The CDR3 reads CASSFRFYGYTF. CDR3 DNA sequence: TGTGCCAGCAGTTTCAGGTTCTATGGCTACACCTTC.

There are a few counts of this clonotype. This rearrangement joins TRBV28 to TRBJ2-3; D remains ambiguous. This CDR3 region has 16 residues. The germline V gene encodes CDR1 MDHEN and CDR2 SYDVKM. The ends were cut back, 6 bases at V and 1 base at J, with 17 bases in the middle. This CDR3 is CASSPTGVRGTDTQYF. CDR3 in DNA: TGTGCCAGCAGCCCTACTGGAGTCCGTGGCACAGATACGCAGTATTTT.

The chain employs TRBV9 and TRBJ2-2; TRBD2 is a possible D gene (6 bases). With 10 bases removed from V and 5 bases from J, the gap between germline ends came to 18 bases. The CDR3 is made up of 14 amino acids. From germline, CDR1 is SGDLS and CDR2 YYNGEE. As DNA, the CDR3 is TGTGCCCTGGCCAGGAGGGCTACTACCGGGGAGCTGTTTTTT. Amino acids: CALARRATTGELFF.

This clonotype was counted a few times. This sequence joins TRBV5-1 and TRBJ2-1, with D perhaps given as TRBD1 or TRBD2 (6 bases each). Between the trimmed V and J ends, which lost 0 bases and 8 bases, there was a span of 15 bases. This CDR3 has 15 residues. Germline V gene sequence: CDR1 SGHRS, CDR2 YFSETQ. CDR3 amino acids: CASSLAGGKSDEQFF. As DNA, the CDR3 is TGCGCCAGCAGCTTGGCCGGGGGCAAGTCTGATGAGCAGTTCTTC.

The rearrangement links TRBV12-3 or TRBV12-4 to TRBJ2-4; no firm D call. V gave up 5 bases and J gave up 0 bases, with 17 bases separating them. The CDR3 is made up of 17 amino acids. As DNA, the CDR3 is TGTGCCAGCAGTCCCCCGGGTACCACCCTAGCCAAAAACATTCAGTACTTC. This sequence encodes CASSPPGTTLAKNIQYF.

The rearrangement joins TRBV7-2 to TRBJ2-5, with 9 nucleotides matching TRBD1. After removal of 1 base from V and 10 bases from J, the junction contained 4 bases not matched to a gene. The germline CDR1 and CDR2 sequences are SGHTA and FQGNSA. This CDR3 comprises 13 residues. In DNA, the CDR3 is TGTGCCAGCAGCTTAGTGGGACAGGGTAACCAGTACTTC. Translating gives CASSLVGQGNQYF.

In its sample, this clonotype was seen a few times. This chain uses TRBV20-1 with TRBJ2-7, with D possibly called TRBD1 or TRBD2 (6 bases each). The CDR3 contains 14 residues. Trimming removed 6 bases from V and 3 bases from J, with 18 bases in between. Germline V gene sequence: CDR1 DFQATT, CDR2 SNEGSKA (reference sequence). Here the CDR3 reads CSAQRLGGNYEQYF. For the CDR3, the DNA is TGCAGTGCCCAAAGGCTGGGGGGCAACTACGAGCAGTACTTC.

This clonotype was recorded a few times. The chain is built from TRBV5-1 and TRBJ2-7; a weak D match, TRBD1 (6 bases). CDR1 SGHRS and CDR2 YFSETQ come from the germline V gene. This CDR3 spans 15 amino acids. Trimming removed 4 bases from V and 2 bases from J, with 16 bases in between. The CDR3 DNA is TGCGCCAGCAGCATGGAAGCACAGGGCCCCTACGAGCAGTACTTC. Protein sequence: CASSMEAQGPYEQYF.

This rearrangement joins TRBV4-3 to TRBJ1-4; TRBD1 matches at 9 bases. Germline V gene data show CDR1 as LGHNA and CDR2 as YSLEER. With V trimmed by 0 bases and J by 8 bases, 7 bases remained unmatched. The CDR3 is made up of 16 amino acids. The DNA of the CDR3 is TGCGCCAGCAGCCAAGATGGGACAGGGAGCGGGGAAAAACTGTTTTTT. Translation: CASSQDGTGSGEKLFF.

This clonotype turned up a few times. The chain couples TRBV12-3 or TRBV12-4 to TRBJ1-5; D not certain. V lost 2 bases to trimming and J lost 7 bases, with 9 bases between them. The CDR3 contains 13 residues. The CDR3 DNA is TGTGCCAGCAGTTTACGGGGATGGCAGCCCCAGCATTTT. The encoded protein is CASSLRGWQPQHF.

This clonotype was counted at least ten times. As DNA, the CDR3 is TGTGCCAGCAGCCTAATGAGCTCCTACAATGAGCAGTTCTTC. This codes for CASSLMSSYNEQFF. J is TRBJ2-1 and V is TRBV7-2; D is undetermined. This CDR3 has 14 residues. Germline CDR1 and CDR2: SGHTA and FQGNSA. V lost 5 bases to trimming and J lost 0 bases, with 8 bases between them.

The chain uses TRBV27 and TRBJ2-4, with D perhaps TRBD2 (6 bases). CDR1 and CDR2 (germline): MNHEY, SMNVEV (reference sequence). The CDR3 loop spans 16 amino acids. With 8 bases removed from V and 7 bases from J, the gap between germline ends came to 24 bases. CDR3 in DNA: TGTGCCAGCGGTTACGTGGGACCCACAGGAGGGAACATTCAGTACTTC. Amino acids: CASGYVGPTGGNIQYF.

This clonotype has more than one count but fewer than ten. The chain combines TRBV10-3 with TRBJ2-5; 8 bases match TRBD2. CDR3 length: 15 amino acids. Germline assignment: CDR1 ENHRY and CDR2 SYGVKD. J was trimmed by 4 bases and V by 6 bases; bases with no gene match: 10. Here the CDR3 reads CAIRESGSEGETQYF. In DNA form, the CDR3 reads TGTGCCATCAGGGAAAGCGGGAGTGAAGGAGAGACCCAGTACTTC.

With respect to this clonotype: At one end, the junction sequence differs from germline, possibly due to a read error. V gene TRBV20-1 combines with J gene TRBJ2-7, with unresolved D. Germline lookup yields CDR1 DFQATT and CDR2 SNEGSKA (reference sequence). The CDR3 has 11 amino acids. The CDR3 spells CSAKTRIEQYF. DNA of the CDR3: TGCAGCGCTAAGACCAGGATCGAGCAGTACTTC.

The chain uses TRBV6-5 and TRBJ1-2, with unresolved D. The CDR3 has 13 amino acids. The V gene lost 0 bases and the J gene lost 6 bases, with 8 bases spanning the gap. Per the germline V gene, CDR1 is MNHEY and CDR2 is SVGAGI. The CDR3 DNA reads TGTGCCAGCAGTTACTCGCGCGGTGATGGCTACACCTTC. This translates into CASSYSRGDGYTF.

The V call is TRBV4-1, the J call TRBJ2-7; 8 nucleotides match TRBD1. Trimming took 5 bases from V and 6 from J; bases not matched to a gene: 15. The CDR3 spans 16 residues. Germline CDR1 MGHRA, CDR2 YSYEKL. CDR3: CASSSQPGQESLEQYF. DNA for the CDR3: TGCGCCAGCAGCTCGCAGCCGGGACAGGAATCTCTCGAGCAGTACTTC.

The chain uses TRBV4-3 and TRBJ2-7, with D possibly TRBD2 on 5 matching bases. V was clipped by 4 bases and J by 6 bases, with 13 bases between them. Germline lookup yields CDR1 LGHNA and CDR2 YSLEER. This CDR3 spans 13 amino acids. CDR3 sequence: CASSLSQGSEQYF. DNA of the CDR3: TGCGCCAGCAGCCTTAGTCAAGGGAGCGAGCAGTACTTC.

The J gene is TRBJ2-1, the V gene TRBV23-1; D possibly corresponds to TRBD2 (6 bases). TRBV23-1 falls under the ORF class, with uncertain function. V dropped 8 bases and J dropped 2 bases, with 16 bases sitting between them. This CDR3 has 15 amino acids. The CDR3, as DNA: TGCGCCAGCTTAAGAGGCGCGGGACCCTACAATGAGCAGTTCTTC. Translated: CASLRGAGPYNEQFF.

This clonotype showed up just a few times. V is TRBV15 and J is TRBJ2-3, with 8 bases aligning to TRBD1. The V segment lost 1 base and the J segment 0 bases; nucleotides outside the gene matches: 15. Per the germline V gene, CDR1 is LNHNV and CDR2 is YYDKDF (reference sequence). The CDR3 totals 20 residues. CDR3 in DNA: TGTGCCACCAGCAGAGTCGCACCGGGACAGGAAGGATGGAGCACAGATACGCAGTATTTT. This gives the protein CATSRVAPGQEGWSTDTQYF.

The J gene is TRBJ1-1, the V gene TRBV4-2, with D uncertain. The CDR3 runs to 15 residues. Deletions cut 4 bases from V and 0 bases from J, with 12 bases between. Germline V gives CDR1 LGHNA, CDR2 YNFKEQ. The CDR3 loop is CASSLRMKVNTEAFF. CDR3 sequence (DNA): TGTGCCAGCAGCCTCCGGATGAAGGTGAACACTGAAGCTTTCTTT.